The clone carrying this TCR beta chain was seen only a few times. The data were obtained in a study of T cells after yellow fever vaccination. Template switching with 5'RACE generated the TCR cDNA and added a universal primer site and UMIs. TCRdb re-analysed the 5' RACE reads in MiXCR, keeping a single row per CDR3 protein. The sample holds 120,000 or so distinct CDR3 sequences, 13% to 15% seen once. The length of the CDR3 is 15 residues. The V gene's germline CDR1 is SGHRS and CDR2 YFSETQ. Trimming shortened V by 1 base and J by 2 bases, and 11 bases separated the two germline ends. V and J are TRBV5-1 and TRBJ2-3; possibly TRBD1 for D (6 bases). The sequenced sample was CD8+ T cells sorted from PBMCs, obtained 5 days after the yellow fever booster vaccination. The sequence derives from a young man who received the YFV17D yellow fever vaccine. CDR3 DNA sequence: TGCGCCAGCAGCTTGAGGCAGGGGCCCACAGATACGCAGTATTTT. Its translation is CASSLRQGPTDTQYF.